Listed here is a single T cell receptor beta chain. The sample comes from a study of OX40 agonist ivuxolimab in advanced cancers. Across the whole study: Dose-escalation patients suffered from hepatocellular carcinoma, melanoma, renal cell or head and neck cancer.

Looked up from germline, CDR1 is LGHNA and CDR2 is YNFKEQ. V shed 1 base and J shed 1 base, with 18 bases lying between them. This CDR3 has 18 residues. The method was immunoSEQ multiplex PCR; TCRdb's version includes in-frame clones alone and lacks a portion of them. The repertoire holds approximately 94,000 clones, under 95% seen once, with approximately 0.54% in the top ten. Systemic immunosuppression or a history of autoimmune disease excluded patients. At cycle 4 day 1, cycle 7 day 1, and baseline, blood was sampled. Source: CD4+ or CD8+ T cells sorted from blood, taken in a trial of the OX40 agonist ivuxolimab. The chain uses TRBV4-2 and TRBJ2-3; D is possibly TRBD2 (6 bases). This clonotype was obtained from an adult with an advanced solid tumor such as melanoma, head and neck, liver or kidney cancer. The CDR3: CASSQGGRRERGTDTQYF. The CDR3, as DNA: TGTGCCAGCAGCCAAGGGGGCAGGAGAGAGCGGGGCACAGATACGCAGTATTTT.